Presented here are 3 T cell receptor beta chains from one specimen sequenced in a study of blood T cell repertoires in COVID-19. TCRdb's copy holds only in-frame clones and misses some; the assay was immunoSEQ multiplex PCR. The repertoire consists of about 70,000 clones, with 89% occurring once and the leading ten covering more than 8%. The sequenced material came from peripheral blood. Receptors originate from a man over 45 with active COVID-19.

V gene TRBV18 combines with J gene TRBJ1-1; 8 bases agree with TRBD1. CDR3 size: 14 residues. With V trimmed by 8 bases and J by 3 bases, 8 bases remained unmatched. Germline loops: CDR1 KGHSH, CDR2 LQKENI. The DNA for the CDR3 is TGTGCCAGCACAGCAGGGGGCTCTGACACTGAAGCTTTCTTT. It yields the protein CASTAGGSDTEAFF.

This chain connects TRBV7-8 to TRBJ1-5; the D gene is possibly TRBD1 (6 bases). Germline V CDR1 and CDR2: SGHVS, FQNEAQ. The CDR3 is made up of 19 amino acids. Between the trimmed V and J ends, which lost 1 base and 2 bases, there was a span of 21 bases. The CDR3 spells CASSLGGGRATLGNQPQHF. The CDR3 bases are TGTGCCAGCAGCTTAGGTGGGGGCCGGGCGACCCTAGGCAATCAGCCCCAGCATTTT.

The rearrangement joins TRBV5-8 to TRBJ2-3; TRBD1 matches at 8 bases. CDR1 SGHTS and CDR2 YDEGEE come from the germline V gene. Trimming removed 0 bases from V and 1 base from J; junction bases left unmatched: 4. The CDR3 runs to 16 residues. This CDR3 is CASSLGTGGGTDTQYF. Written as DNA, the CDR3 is TGTGCCAGCAGCTTGGGTACAGGGGGAGGCACAGATACGCAGTATTTT.